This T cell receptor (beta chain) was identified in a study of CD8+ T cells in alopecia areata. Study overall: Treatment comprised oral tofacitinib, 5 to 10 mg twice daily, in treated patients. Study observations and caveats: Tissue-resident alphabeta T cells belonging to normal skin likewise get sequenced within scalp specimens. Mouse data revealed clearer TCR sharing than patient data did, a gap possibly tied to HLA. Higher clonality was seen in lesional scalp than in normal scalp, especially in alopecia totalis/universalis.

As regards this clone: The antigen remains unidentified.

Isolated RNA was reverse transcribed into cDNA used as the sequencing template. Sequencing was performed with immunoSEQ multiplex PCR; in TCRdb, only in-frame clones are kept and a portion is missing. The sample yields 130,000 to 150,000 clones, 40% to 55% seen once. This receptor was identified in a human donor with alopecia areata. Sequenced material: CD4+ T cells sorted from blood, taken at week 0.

In DNA form, the CDR3 reads TGCAGCGTTGTTCTACTCCGTTTGGACGAGCAGTACTTC. Its translation: CSVVLLRLDEQYF. The V gene is TRBV29-1, the J gene TRBJ2-7, with D uncertain. This CDR3 is 13 amino acids long. Looked up from germline, CDR1 is SQVTM and CDR2 is ANQGSEA. V was cut by 4 bases and J by 5 bases, with 15 bases left in between.